Listed below are T cell receptor beta chains from one sample, sequenced in a study of regulatory T cells in long-lasting Graves disease. TCRdb re-called the multiplex PCR reads through MiXCR, storing one row per CDR3 protein. The sample yields 350,000 to 500,000 distinct CDR3 sequences, roughly 15% seen once. The same sample was also studied in work on T cells in Graves' hyperthyroidism and ophthalmopathy.

The source material was peripheral blood mononuclear cells (PBMCs), sampled at new diagnosis, from a patient treated with antithyroid drugs. The source of these receptors is a woman aged 50 to 65 with Graves disease. Both conserved end residues are part of each CDR3. D genes are given only for firm matches. The listing skips clone size in some rows; elsewhere it reads once, few, many or a size class.

CDR3nt: TGTGCCAGCAGCCAAGACTACACAGGGACCGAGCAGTACTTC
CDR3aa: CASSQDYTGTEQYF
v_gene: TRBV3-1
d_gene: .
abundance: many
j_gene: TRBJ2-7

CDR3nt: TGTGCCAGCAGCACCCCGGACAGGCGGAACACTGAAGCTTTCTTT
CDR3aa: CASSTPDRRNTEAFF
v_gene: TRBV28
d_gene: TRBD1
abundance: many
j_gene: TRBJ1-1

CDR3nt: TGTGCCACCAGTGATCCCGGGACAACGGGGGAGCTGTTTTTT
CDR3aa: CATSDPGTTGELFF
v_gene: TRBV24-1
d_gene: .
abundance: few
j_gene: TRBJ2-2

CDR3nt: TGTGCCAGCAAGGATGGGACAGGGGGCGATGTATTTCAGCCCCAGCATTTT
CDR3aa: CASKDGTGGDVFQPQHF
v_gene: TRBV28
d_gene: TRBD1
abundance: many
j_gene: TRBJ1-5

CDR3nt: TGTGCCAGCAGTTTCGTCGCGGGGGTTAAAGATACGCAGTATTTT
CDR3aa: CASSFVAGVKDTQYF
v_gene: TRBV28
d_gene: TRBD2
abundance: few
j_gene: TRBJ2-3

CDR3nt: TGCGCCAGCAGCCAAACCATAAGTTCGGACTTCAACGCCTACGAGCAGTACTTC
CDR3aa: CASSQTISSDFNAYEQYF
v_gene: TRBV4-1
d_gene: .
abundance: .
j_gene: TRBJ2-7

CDR3nt: TGTGCCAGTAGCGAGCGGGAGCGGGGGTTTAGTAGTATTCAGTTCTTC
CDR3aa: CASSERERGFSSIQFF
v_gene: TRBV19
d_gene: TRBD2
abundance: few
j_gene: TRBJ2-1

CDR3nt: TGTGCCAGCAGTGAGGGGGTCAGGGGCGAGCAGTACTTC
CDR3aa: CASSEGVRGEQYF
v_gene: TRBV6-2/TRBV6-3
d_gene: .
abundance: .
j_gene: TRBJ2-7

CDR3nt: TGCAGCGTTGAAGATCCACGACAGGGGAATTCTGGGGCCAACGTCCTGACTTTC
CDR3aa: CSVEDPRQGNSGANVLTF
v_gene: TRBV29-1
d_gene: TRBD1
abundance: .
j_gene: TRBJ2-6

CDR3nt: TGTGCCAGCAGACCGACTAGCGACAGGTACAATGAGCAGTTCTTC
CDR3aa: CASRPTSDRYNEQFF
v_gene: TRBV27
d_gene: TRBD2
abundance: few
j_gene: TRBJ2-1

CDR3nt: TGTGCCACGAGTCGGGGGCGGTTGATAGCTGAAGCTTTCTTT
CDR3aa: CATSRGRLIAEAFF
v_gene: TRBV19
d_gene: .
abundance: .
j_gene: TRBJ1-1

CDR3nt: TGTGCCAGCAGCCCCTTGCGGGGTGGGTACGAGCAGTACTTC
CDR3aa: CASSPLRGGYEQYF
v_gene: TRBV6-1
d_gene: .
abundance: many
j_gene: TRBJ2-7

CDR3nt: TGCAGTGCCCAGGGGAAGGCCTCCTACGAGCAGTACTTC
CDR3aa: CSAQGKASYEQYF
v_gene: TRBV20-1
d_gene: .
abundance: few
j_gene: TRBJ2-7

CDR3nt: TGTGCCATCAGGGACGGGCACTCTAGCGGGAGGGGCACAGATACGCAGTATTTT
CDR3aa: CAIRDGHSSGRGTDTQYF
v_gene: TRBV10-3
d_gene: TRBD2
abundance: .
j_gene: TRBJ2-3

CDR3nt: TGCAGTGCTAGAGTGGCGGGAGCCTCTTACGAGCAGTACTTC
CDR3aa: CSARVAGASYEQYF
v_gene: TRBV20-1
d_gene: TRBD2
abundance: many
j_gene: TRBJ2-7

CDR3nt: TGCAGTGCTAGAACGGCCCTATCCGGGAATGAGCAGTTCTTC
CDR3aa: CSARTALSGNEQFF
v_gene: TRBV20-1
d_gene: .
abundance: few
j_gene: TRBJ2-1

CDR3nt: TGTGCCAGCAGTGAATGGATTTCAAATCAGCCCCAGCATTTT
CDR3aa: CASSEWISNQPQHF
v_gene: TRBV6-1
d_gene: .
abundance: .
j_gene: TRBJ1-5

CDR3nt: TGTGCCATCAGGCCGACAGGGGGAGACGAGCAGTACTTC
CDR3aa: CAIRPTGGDEQYF
v_gene: TRBV10-3
d_gene: TRBD1
abundance: many
j_gene: TRBJ2-7

CDR3nt: TGTGCCTGGAGCCGGCAGGCCTACGAGCAGTACTTC
CDR3aa: CAWSRQAYEQYF
v_gene: TRBV30
d_gene: .
abundance: .
j_gene: TRBJ2-7

CDR3nt: TGTGCCAGCAGCTCGCCACCTTTGGAAGAGACCCAGTACTTC
CDR3aa: CASSSPPLEETQYF
v_gene: TRBV7-3
d_gene: .
abundance: many
j_gene: TRBJ2-5

CDR3nt: TGTGCCAGCGCGAGTTCTAGGGATGAGCAGTTCTTC
CDR3aa: CASASSRDEQFF
v_gene: TRBV6-2/TRBV6-3
d_gene: .
abundance: .
j_gene: TRBJ2-1

CDR3nt: TGTGCCAGCAGTTGGGCGATCGCTGCAACTAATGAAAAACTGTTTTTT
CDR3aa: CASSWAIAATNEKLFF
v_gene: TRBV28
d_gene: .
abundance: many
j_gene: TRBJ1-4

CDR3nt: TGCAGCGTTGCAGGGATTGGCGAGACCCAGTACTTC
CDR3aa: CSVAGIGETQYF
v_gene: TRBV29-1
d_gene: .
abundance: .
j_gene: TRBJ2-5

CDR3nt: TGCAGTGCTAGTCAGGGTCCCTACGAGCAGTACTTC
CDR3aa: CSASQGPYEQYF
v_gene: TRBV20-1
d_gene: .
abundance: .
j_gene: TRBJ2-7

CDR3nt: TGTGCCAGCAGCCCCCTATCGGACAGGGGGAATGTGGGGGAGACCCAGTACTTC
CDR3aa: CASSPLSDRGNVGETQYF
v_gene: TRBV28
d_gene: TRBD1
abundance: .
j_gene: TRBJ2-5

CDR3nt: TGTGCCAGCAGTCTAAATCCGGGACTAGCGGGAATGGATACGCAGTATTTT
CDR3aa: CASSLNPGLAGMDTQYF
v_gene: TRBV27
d_gene: TRBD2
abundance: few
j_gene: TRBJ2-3

CDR3nt: TGTGCCACCAGTACCCGGTTGGCGAGGGGCACAGATACGCAGTATTTT
CDR3aa: CATSTRLARGTDTQYF
v_gene: TRBV24-1
d_gene: .
abundance: .
j_gene: TRBJ2-3